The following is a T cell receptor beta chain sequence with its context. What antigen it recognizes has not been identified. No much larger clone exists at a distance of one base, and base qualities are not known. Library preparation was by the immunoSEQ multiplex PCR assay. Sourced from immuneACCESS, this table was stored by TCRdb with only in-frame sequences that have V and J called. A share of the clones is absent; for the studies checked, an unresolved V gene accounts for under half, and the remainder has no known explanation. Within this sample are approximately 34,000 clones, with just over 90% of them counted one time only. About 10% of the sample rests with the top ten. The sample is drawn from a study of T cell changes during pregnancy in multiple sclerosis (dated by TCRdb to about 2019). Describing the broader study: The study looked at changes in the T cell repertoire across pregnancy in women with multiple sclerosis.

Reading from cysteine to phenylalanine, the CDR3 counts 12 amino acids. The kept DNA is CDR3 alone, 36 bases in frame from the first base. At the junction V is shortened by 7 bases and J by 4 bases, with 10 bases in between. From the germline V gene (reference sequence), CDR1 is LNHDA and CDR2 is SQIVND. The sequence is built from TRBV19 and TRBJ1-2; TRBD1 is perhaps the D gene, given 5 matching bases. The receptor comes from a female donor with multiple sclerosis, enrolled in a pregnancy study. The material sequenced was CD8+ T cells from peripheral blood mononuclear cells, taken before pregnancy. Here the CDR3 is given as CASMAGFYGYTF. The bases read TGTGCCAGTATGGCAGGGTTCTATGGCTACACCTTC.